The clone carrying this T cell receptor beta chain has only a few counts. Its antigen is not known. This record comes from a study of beta chain features in type 1 diabetes. Study-level results: Any HLA type influence on TCRB rearrangement was left unresolved here.

The germline gives CDR1 LGHNA, CDR2 YSLEER. This CDR3 is 14 amino acids long. V lost 0 bases, J lost 2 bases, and 5 bases lay in between. Expressed TCRB transcripts were sequenced, since all the RNA that had been isolated was reverse transcribed. Assay used: immunoSEQ multiplex PCR; TCRdb lists only in-frame clones, some missing. The table lists about 150,000 clones, 9% to 9.5% of them singletons. The receptor was derived from a man aged 18 to 29 in good health. The chain is built from TRBV4-3 and TRBJ1-3; no clear D. The sample consisted of central memory CD4+ T cells from blood. The CDR3 DNA reads as TGCGCCAGCAGCCAAGATTCTACTGGAAACACCATATATTTT. Translated: CASSQDSTGNTIYF.